This TCR beta chain stems from a study of STAT3 mutations in large granular lymphocyte leukemia. Study findings and constraints: In T-cell large granular lymphocyte leukemia, about half of patients showed multiple immunodominant subclonotypes. Suggested: STAT3 mutation was not the ancestral event for these clonal expansions. Clonal expansion was inferred from samples taken at other timepoints. TCR clonotype switching after therapy occurred in about 35% of the 18 patients.

Notes on this clone: The target antigen is unknown.

The CDR3 totals 14 residues. The germline V gene encodes CDR1 KGHSH and CDR2 LQKENI. The J segment lost 5 bases and the V segment lost 4 bases, leaving 5 bases of the junction unmatched. Some 41,000 productive templates were obtained per sample on average. The data were produced by immunoSEQ multiplex PCR, yet TCRdb's version contains in-frame clones alone and is incomplete. The sample includes fewer than 10,000 clones, roughly 89% of them seen just once. The chain combines TRBV18 with TRBJ2-3; 8 bases match TRBD2. Sequenced material: peripheral blood mononuclear cells. The receptor was isolated from a man aged 80 or over with T-cell large granular lymphocyte leukemia. Some clones in this sample may be carry-over from other donors' samples. CDR3 bases: TGTGCCAGCTCACTCACCCGGGGGGGAGATACGCAGTATTTT. It yields the protein CASSLTRGGDTQYF.